Each of the 25 T cell receptor beta chains below was sequenced from the same sample in a study of T-cell reconstitution after alpha-beta-depleted transplantation in children. Unique molecular identifiers were built into the TCRbeta library. In TCRdb, the PCR reads were re-called with MiXCR into one record per CDR3 protein. The table has some 520,000 distinct CDR3 sequences, less than 35% seen once. The sequencing here drew on PBMCs from the stem cell graft donor, taken from the stem cell graft. These TCRs come from a human donor who donated a stem cell graft to a child with aplastic anemia.

Only a few counts were recorded for this clonotype. The V call is TRBV18, the J call TRBJ2-7; 8 positions agree with TRBD2. Per the germline V gene, CDR1 is KGHSH and CDR2 is LQKENI. The CDR3 has 19 amino acids. The ends lost 1 base at V and 7 bases at J; junction bases unmatched: 21. The CDR3 is CASSPRDVRREALRGEQYV. The CDR3 DNA reads TGTGCCAGCTCACCACGGGACGTAAGGCGGGAGGCCCTACGGGGAGAGCAGTACGTC.

This chain connects TRBV6-5 to TRBJ2-1, with a tentative D call TRBD1 (5 bases). Per the germline V gene, CDR1 is MNHEY and CDR2 is SVGAGI. There are 15 residues in the CDR3. V lost 2 bases, J lost 1 base, and 9 bases lay in between. The CDR3 is CASSYNPGSYNEQFF. The CDR3, as DNA: TGTGCCAGCAGTTACAATCCAGGGTCCTACAATGAGCAGTTCTTC.

The chain has TRBV28 and TRBJ1-1; D call uncertain. This CDR3 has 15 amino acids. Germline values: CDR1 MDHEN, CDR2 SYDVKM. V lost 2 bases and J 1 base, leaving 11 bases between the germline ends. The CDR3 DNA reads as TGTGCCAGCAGTTTACAAGCAAACTCGAACACTGAAGCTTTCTTT. The encoded protein is CASSLQANSNTEAFF.

This chain uses TRBV5-1 with TRBJ1-1, with 7 bases lining up with TRBD1. V lost 0 bases, J lost 6 bases, and 8 bases stayed unmatched. Germline assignment: CDR1 SGHRS and CDR2 YFSETQ. This CDR3 has 15 amino acids. CDR3: CASSLVGGSFAEAFF. CDR3 DNA sequence: TGCGCCAGCAGCTTGGTAGGGGGCAGCTTCGCTGAAGCTTTCTTT.

The chain joins TRBV18 to TRBJ1-1; a possible D gene is TRBD1 (5 bases). The V gene's germline CDR1 is KGHSH and CDR2 LQKENI. CDR3 length: 13 residues. Trimming took 2 bases from V and 6 from J, leaving 10 bases between them. Written as DNA, the CDR3 is TGTGCCAGCTCACCAGGAGGGGTCCCTGAAGCTTTCTTT. It codes for CASSPGGVPEAFF.

This rearrangement joins TRBV9 to TRBJ2-2, with 9 bases fitting TRBD1. The J segment lost 4 bases and the V segment lost 4 bases, leaving 5 bases of the junction unmatched. Germline V CDR1 and CDR2: SGDLS, YYNGEE. The CDR3 contains 15 residues. The CDR3 is CASSPRTGATGELFF. The CDR3 bases are TGTGCCAGCAGCCCGCGGACAGGGGCCACCGGGGAGCTGTTTTTT.

The chain couples TRBV6-5 to TRBJ2-4; D gene ambiguous. Per the germline V gene, CDR1 is MNHEY and CDR2 is SVGAGI. This CDR3 is built from 15 residues. V gave up 0 bases and J gave up 9 bases, with 15 bases separating them. DNA of the CDR3: TGTGCCAGCAGTTACTCTGGCGGAACCAACGGCATTCAGTACTTC. This encodes CASSYSGGTNGIQYF.

V usage is TRBV5-4 and J usage is TRBJ1-2, with D hard to call. The CDR3 extends over 12 amino acids. The germline CDR1 and CDR2 sequences are SGHNT and YYREEE (reference sequence). V was pared by 0 bases and J by 3 bases, with 3 bases between. In nucleotides, the CDR3 is TGTGCCAGCAGCTTGGAGGACTATGGCTACACCTTC. Protein: CASSLEDYGYTF.

This clonotype was seen a few times. V gene TRBV9 combines with J gene TRBJ2-3; the D gene could be TRBD1 or TRBD2 (6 bases each). The CDR3 consists of 15 residues. CDR1 SGDLS and CDR2 YYNGEE come from the germline V gene. Trimming cost V 1 base and J 2 bases, with 11 bases left between them. The DNA of the CDR3 is TGTGCCAGCAGCGTATGGGGGGCTGACACAGATACGCAGTATTTT. It specifies CASSVWGADTDTQYF.

The chain carries TRBV11-2 and TRBJ2-3; the match to TRBD2 covers 10 bases. Germline values: CDR1 SGHAT, CDR2 FQNNGV. CDR3 length: 17 residues. Trimming took 0 bases from V and 2 from J; bases not matched to a gene: 5. The CDR3 DNA follows: TGTGCCAGCAGCTTAGATCGAGCGGGAGGGCCCACAGATACGCAGTATTTT. It codes for CASSLDRAGGPTDTQYF. Supplemented by reference TRBV11-2 and TRBJ2-3, the full variable domain reads EAGVAQSPRYKIIEKRQSVAFWCNPISGHATLYWYQQILGQGPKLLIQFQNNGVVDDSQLPKDRFSAERLKGVDSTLKIQPAKLEDSAVYLCASSLDRAGGPTDTQYFGPGTRLTVL.

The chain is built from TRBV27 and TRBJ1-5; unclear D gene. V lost 3 bases to trimming and J lost 0 bases, with 9 bases between them. CDR3 length: 15 residues. Germline lookup yields CDR1 MNHEY and CDR2 SMNVEV (reference sequence). The CDR3 DNA is TGTGCCAGCAGTTTCAACAGCATTAGCAATCAGCCCCAGCATTTT. Amino acid sequence: CASSFNSISNQPQHF.

This clonotype was seen more than once but under ten times. This chain joins TRBV29-1 and TRBJ2-3, with 7 bases identical to TRBD2. CDR3 size: 15 residues. The V gene end was trimmed by 7 bases and the J gene end by 6 bases; junction bases not matched to a gene: 16. In germline, CDR1 is SQVTM, CDR2 ANQGSEA. CDR3 sequence (DNA): TGCAGCGGTTCGGGACTACGATTCTCAAGTGATACGCAGTATTTT. It yields the protein CSGSGLRFSSDTQYF.

This clonotype was recorded many times. The chain uses TRBV20-1 and TRBJ2-1; TRBD2 matches at 9 bases. V shed 6 bases, J shed 7 bases, and the junction held 10 bases outside the gene matches. This CDR3 has 14 amino acids. Looked up from germline, CDR1 is DFQATT and CDR2 is SNEGSKA (reference sequence). The CDR3 nucleotides read TGCAGTGCGCCCTATAGGGCGGGAGGGAATGAGCAGTTCTTC. It codes for CSAPYRAGGNEQFF.

The rearrangement joins TRBV6-2 or TRBV6-3 to TRBJ1-3, with 8 bases identical to TRBD1. V trimming: 7 bases; J trimming: 6 bases; junction bases outside the gene matches: 8. The germline V gene has CDR1 MNHEY and CDR2 SVGEGT. The length of the CDR3 is 14 residues. CDR3 nucleotides: TGTGCCAGCACCGACGGACAGGGAGCAAACACCATATATTTT. Translated: CASTDGQGANTIYF.

The chain has TRBV27 and TRBJ2-7, with D possibly matching TRBD2 (6 bases). V shed 6 bases and J shed 2 bases, with 14 bases lying between them. The CDR3 sequence is 14 residues long. Germline V lookup: CDR1 MNHEY, CDR2 SMNVEV (reference sequence). DNA of the CDR3: TGTGCCAGCAGGGGGACTCGGGCCCCCTACGAGCAGTACGTC. Its translation: CASRGTRAPYEQYV.

J is TRBJ1-5 and V is TRBV20-1; no reliable D call. Deletions cut 2 bases from V and 2 bases from J, with 16 bases between. Germline loops: CDR1 DFQATT, CDR2 SNEGSKA (reference sequence). The CDR3 is made up of 16 amino acids. The CDR3 reads CSARSSGSGGNQPQHF. The DNA of the CDR3 is TGCAGTGCTAGATCGTCCGGGAGCGGCGGCAATCAGCCCCAGCATTTT.

The V and J genes are TRBV25-1 and TRBJ1-1, with D hard to call. Per germline, CDR1 MGHDK and CDR2 SYGVNS. This CDR3 region has 13 residues. Trimming left V 6 bases short and J 0 bases short, with 8 bases between. The CDR3 reads CASRDTVNTEAFF. The CDR3 DNA reads as TGTGCCAGCAGGGATACAGTGAACACTGAAGCTTTCTTT.

This clonotype was observed a few times. The rearrangement joins TRBV6-2 or TRBV6-3 to TRBJ2-3; D might be TRBD1 (6 bases). This CDR3 is built from 16 residues. The V gene lost 7 bases and the J gene lost 1 base, with 18 bases spanning the gap. Germline-derived CDR1 and CDR2 are MNHEY and SVGEGT. In DNA, the CDR3 is TGTGCCAGCATGCCAGCGAAGACAGGAGGCACAGATACGCAGTATTTT. This encodes CASMPAKTGGTDTQYF.

This clonotype was picked up a small number of times. The chain couples TRBV11-2 to TRBJ2-5, with 15 positions matching TRBD2. The CDR3 has 18 residues. CDR1 is SGHAT, CDR2 FQNNGV, per germline. Trimming at V came to 5 bases and at J to 2 bases, leaving 9 bases not matched to a gene. CDR3 nucleotides: TGTGCCAGCAGCAACCCGGGACTAGCGGGAGGAGCACAAGAGACCCAGTACTTC. This translates into CASSNPGLAGGAQETQYF.

The V call is TRBV6-2 or TRBV6-3, the J call TRBJ1-2; D is ambiguous. Germline V gene sequence: CDR1 MNHEY, CDR2 SVGEGT. The V end was cut by 0 bases, the J end by 3 bases, with 14 bases between. The CDR3 spans 16 residues. The CDR3 region is CASSYSIQAGDYGYTF. The CDR3 coding sequence is TGTGCCAGCAGTTACTCTATCCAGGCCGGCGACTATGGCTACACCTTC.

The chain combines TRBV29-1 with TRBJ2-3; D unclear. Germline assignment: CDR1 SQVTM and CDR2 ANQGSEA. The CDR3 is 12 amino acids. V was pared by 7 bases and J by 1 base, with 9 bases between. The CDR3 protein is CSEFVGTDTQYF. The CDR3 DNA sequence: TGCAGCGAGTTTGTCGGCACAGATACGCAGTATTTT.

The chain is built from TRBV27 and TRBJ2-7; D is unresolved. Germline values: CDR1 MNHEY, CDR2 SMNVEV (reference sequence). The CDR3 length is 14 residues. The ends were cut back, 2 bases at V and 0 bases at J, with 8 bases in the middle. The CDR3 is CASSLPDPSYEQYF. The DNA for the CDR3 is TGTGCCAGCAGTTTACCGGATCCCTCCTACGAGCAGTACTTC.

The sample holds a few counts of this clonotype. The chain is built from TRBV6-1 and TRBJ2-1; 11 bases align to TRBD2. V lost 6 bases to trimming and J lost 7 bases; unmatched junction nucleotides: 8. The CDR3 consists of 15 residues. Germline assignment: CDR1 MNHNS and CDR2 SASEGT. The DNA for the CDR3 is TGTGCCAGCAGCGACCTAGCGGGAGGTGAGAATGAGCAGTTCTTC. Its translation: CASSDLAGGENEQFF.

This chain joins TRBV20-1 and TRBJ2-1; 10 bases match TRBD2. The germline V gene has CDR1 DFQATT and CDR2 SNEGSKA (reference sequence). The length of the CDR3 is 16 residues. The ends lost 3 bases at V and 0 bases at J; junction bases unmatched: 5. DNA of the CDR3: TGCAGTGCTAGCATATCTAGCGGGGGCTCCTACAATGAGCAGTTCTTC. This codes for CSASISSGGSYNEQFF.

The chain has TRBV5-6 and TRBJ1-1; D is perhaps TRBD1 (5 bases). V was cut by 6 bases and J by 5 bases, with 17 bases left in between. This CDR3 has 14 amino acids. The germline gives CDR1 SGHDT, CDR2 YYEEEE. CDR3 in DNA: TGTGCCAGCATCTTCGGGGGGATGGGGACTGAAGCTTTCTTT. This encodes CASIFGGMGTEAFF.